Listed here are 21 T cell receptor beta chains from one sample, sequenced in a study of sequential checkpoint blockade in melanoma. Stated treatment: randomized to nivolumab then ipilimumab (arm A) or the reverse (arm B). Measured with immunoSEQ multiplex PCR; TCRdb has only the in-frame clones, and not every one. In the table there are some 14,000 clones, approximately 80% of which are singletons. The sequencing used CD8+ T cells sorted from blood (inferred from file names), collected from a patient given nivolumab and ipilimumab in sequence. The receptors here all came from a human donor with melanoma.

This chain links TRBV4-3 with TRBJ2-1; TRBD2 aligns across 11 bases. Germline loops: CDR1 LGHNA, CDR2 YSLEER. V gave up 3 bases and J gave up 5 bases; unmatched junction bases: 9. This CDR3 has 17 amino acids. CDR3 sequence: CASSQGTSGRLHNEQFF. As DNA, the CDR3 is TGCGCCAGCAGCCAGGGGACTAGCGGCCGGCTTCACAATGAGCAGTTCTTC.

J is TRBJ1-5 and V is TRBV6-1; 8 nucleotides align to TRBD1. In germline, CDR1 is MNHNS, CDR2 SASEGT. V shed 1 base and J 2 bases; nucleotides not matched to a gene: 13. The CDR3 length is 19 residues. The CDR3 spells CASSEGAGGAFERNQPQHF. CDR3 sequence (DNA): TGTGCCAGCAGTGAAGGGGCAGGGGGCGCGTTCGAACGCAATCAGCCCCAGCATTTT.

This chain joins TRBV13 and TRBJ2-7; TRBD2 matches 8 bases. The J segment lost 5 bases and the V segment lost 1 base, leaving 7 bases of the junction unmatched. Germline V gene data show CDR1 as PRHDT and CDR2 as FYEKMQ (reference sequence). The CDR3 has 15 residues. The CDR3 region is CASSLARGANNEQYF. The CDR3 region has the DNA TGTGCCAGCAGCTTAGCGCGGGGGGCCAATAACGAGCAGTACTTC.

CDR3 in DNA: TGTGCCAGCAGTTTAAGCGGAAACCAAGAGACCCAGTACTTC. Protein: CASSLSGNQETQYF. This chain joins TRBV6-5 and TRBJ2-5, with D possibly being TRBD2 (5 bases). Between the trimmed V and J ends, which lost 4 bases and 0 bases, there was a span of 9 bases. CDR1 MNHEY and CDR2 SVGAGI come from the germline V gene. The CDR3 runs 14 residues.

The rearrangement uses TRBV15 and TRBJ2-6; 10 nucleotides match TRBD2. This CDR3 region has 18 residues. V gave up 5 bases and J gave up 0 bases; unmatched junction bases: 7. The germline V gene has CDR1 LNHNV and CDR2 YYDKDF (reference sequence). The CDR3 DNA follows: TGTGCCACCAGCGATCTAGCGGGAGCATACTCTGGGGCCAACGTCCTGACTTTC. It specifies CATSDLAGAYSGANVLTF.

The V gene is TRBV10-3, the J gene TRBJ2-3; 13 nucleotides align to TRBD2. The germline V gene encodes CDR1 ENHRY and CDR2 SYGVKD. The ends lost 3 bases at V and 0 bases at J; junction bases unmatched: 9. This CDR3 has 19 residues. The CDR3 DNA follows: TGTGCCATCAGTGAACCCGGGACTAGCGGGGAGGCTAGCACAGATACGCAGTATTTT. Its protein product is CAISEPGTSGEASTDTQYF.

Here the CDR3 reads CASSRVQGLNNEQFF. The CDR3 coding sequence is TGTGCCAGCAGCCGGGTACAGGGGTTGAACAATGAGCAGTTCTTC. The rearrangement links TRBV7-9 to TRBJ2-1; 7 positions agree with TRBD1. The CDR3 has 15 amino acids. V lost 5 bases and J lost 5; bases outside the gene matches: 9. Germline V gene sequence: CDR1 SEHNR, CDR2 FQNEAQ (reference sequence).

The V gene is TRBV7-9, the J gene TRBJ2-1; D gene uncertain. The CDR3 totals 18 residues. The germline gives CDR1 SEHNR, CDR2 FQNEAQ (reference sequence). V was trimmed by 2 bases and J by 3 bases, leaving 20 bases between them. The CDR3 sequence is CASSLIGSLLFIYNEQFF. As DNA, the CDR3 is TGTGCCAGCAGCTTAATCGGTAGCCTACTCTTTATCTACAATGAGCAGTTCTTC. Based on the CDR3 plus reference TRBV7-9 and TRBJ2-1, the full variable domain is DTGVSQNPRHKITKRGQNVTFRCDPISEHNRLYWYRQTLGQGPEFLTYFQNEAQLEKSRLLSDRFSAERPKGSFSTLEIQRTEQGDSAMYLCASSLIGSLLFIYNEQFFGPGTRLTVL.

The chain combines TRBV28 with TRBJ2-1, with a possible D match to TRBD1 (6 bases). V was clipped by 5 bases and J by 0 bases, with 17 bases between them. CDR3 length: 17 residues. Per germline, CDR1 MDHEN and CDR2 SYDVKM. CDR3 in amino acids: CASSPLQGLSSYNEQFF. In DNA, the CDR3 is TGTGCCAGCAGTCCCTTACAGGGTCTAAGCTCCTACAATGAGCAGTTCTTC.

The chain has TRBV28 and TRBJ2-1, with D maybe TRBD2 (6 bases). This CDR3 comprises 17 residues. V was cut by 5 bases and J by 2 bases, with 19 bases left in between. Germline V lookup: CDR1 MDHEN, CDR2 SYDVKM. The CDR3 reads CASSLNLRDFTYNEQFF. CDR3 DNA: TGTGCCAGCAGTCTAAACCTCCGGGACTTCACCTACAATGAGCAGTTCTTC. Based on the CDR3 plus reference TRBV28 and TRBJ2-1, the full variable domain is DVKVTQSSRYLVKRTGEKVFLECVQDMDHENMFWYRQDPGLGLRLIYFSYDVKMKEKGDIPEGYSVSREKKERFSLILESASTNQTSMYLCASSLNLRDFTYNEQFFGPGTRLTVL.

The rearrangement links TRBV28 to TRBJ2-1, with a tentative D call TRBD2 (5 bases). The CDR3 covers 11 residues. Germline V CDR1 and CDR2: MDHEN, SYDVKM. Trimming removed 6 bases from V and 10 bases from J, with 10 bases in between. CDR3 in DNA: TGTGCCAGCAGATACACTAGGGAGCAGTTCTTC. Residues: CASRYTREQFF.

The CDR3 DNA is TGCAGCGTTGAAGCCGGGACTAGCGGGGGGGCAGATACGCAGTATTTT. It yields the protein CSVEAGTSGGADTQYF. This chain links TRBV29-1 with TRBJ2-3, with 16 bases fitting TRBD2. Per the germline V gene, CDR1 is SQVTM and CDR2 is ANQGSEA. The CDR3 consists of 16 residues. The J segment lost 4 bases and the V segment lost 1 base, leaving 2 bases of the junction unmatched.

This chain links TRBV4-1 with TRBJ2-1, with D possibly TRBD2 on 5 matching bases. The ends were cut back, 5 bases at V and 2 bases at J, with 10 bases in the middle. CDR1 is MGHRA, CDR2 YSYEKL, per germline. This CDR3 region has 14 residues. The CDR3 is CASSYTSAYNEQFF. CDR3 nucleotides: TGCGCCAGCAGCTACACTAGTGCCTACAATGAGCAGTTCTTC.

This sequence joins TRBV4-1 and TRBJ2-5; TRBD2 matches 7 bases. V was clipped by 1 base and J by 1 base; unmatched bases: 3. The CDR3 runs to 15 residues. Looked up from germline, CDR1 is MGHRA and CDR2 is YSYEKL. CDR3 sequence (DNA): TGCGCCAGCAGCCAAGTGACTAGCTCCCAAGAGACCCAGTACTTC. As protein: CASSQVTSSQETQYF.

The gene calls are TRBV7-9 and TRBJ2-5; the D is unclear. V lost 5 bases, J lost 5 bases, and 18 bases lay in between. Germline V CDR1 and CDR2: SEHNR, FQNEAQ (reference sequence). The CDR3 spans 15 residues. CDR3 loop: CASSAPRGSAETQYF. For the CDR3, the DNA is TGTGCCAGCAGCGCCCCTAGAGGATCGGCGGAGACCCAGTACTTC. Combining the CDR3 with reference TRBV7-9 and TRBJ2-5 gives the whole variable domain DTGVSQNPRHKITKRGQNVTFRCDPISEHNRLYWYRQTLGQGPEFLTYFQNEAQLEKSRLLSDRFSAERPKGSFSTLEIQRTEQGDSAMYLCASSAPRGSAETQYFGPGTRLLVL.

The V call is TRBV29-1, the J call TRBJ2-7; perhaps TRBD1 as D (7 bases). The V gene lost 7 bases and the J gene lost 4 bases, with 20 bases spanning the gap. Germline V lookup: CDR1 SQVTM, CDR2 ANQGSEA. The length of the CDR3 is 14 residues. CDR3 residues: CSACGTESYYEQYF. The CDR3 DNA is TGCAGCGCCTGCGGGACAGAGAGTTATTACGAGCAGTACTTC.

The genes are TRBV19 and TRBJ1-1; no definite D call. This CDR3 region has 14 residues. V dropped 3 bases and J dropped 1 base, with 9 bases sitting between them. Germline V gives CDR1 LNHDA, CDR2 SQIVND (reference sequence). CDR3 nucleotide sequence: TGTGCCAGTAGTATCACAGAAACGAACACTGAAGCTTTCTTT. Amino acids: CASSITETNTEAFF.

The gene calls are TRBV27 and TRBJ2-2, with D maybe TRBD2 (6 bases). This CDR3 has 15 amino acids. V was clipped by 2 bases and J by 3 bases, with 10 bases between them. Germline values: CDR1 MNHEY, CDR2 SMNVEV (reference sequence). CDR3 amino acids: CASSLQSGDTGELFF. CDR3 in DNA: TGTGCCAGCAGTTTACAGTCGGGAGACACCGGGGAGCTGTTTTTT.

The chain links TRBV15 to TRBJ2-1, with D unresolved. Per germline, CDR1 LNHNV and CDR2 YYDKDF (reference sequence). The CDR3 loop spans 17 amino acids. V lost 0 bases and J 8 bases, leaving 20 bases between the germline ends. The CDR3 DNA is TGTGCCACCAGCAGAGAGGGTCTAGTCTTCCCATCGGATGAGCAGTTCTTC. Its translation is CATSREGLVFPSDEQFF. Supplemented by reference TRBV15 and TRBJ2-1, the full variable domain reads DAMVIQNPRYQVTQFGKPVTLSCSQTLNHNVMYWYQQKSSQAPKLLFHYYDKDFNNEADTPDNFQSRRPNTSFCFLDIRSPGLGDTAMYLCATSREGLVFPSDEQFFGPGTRLTVL.

In its sample, this clone is large (0.1 to 1%). The chain couples TRBV27 to TRBJ1-5; maybe TRBD1 (5 bases). Trimming removed 4 bases from V and 7 bases from J, with 17 bases in between. From germline, CDR1 is MNHEY and CDR2 SMNVEV (reference sequence). The CDR3 has 15 residues. The CDR3 DNA is TGTGCCAGCAGTTCGTCCGGGGGAATGATCCAGCCCCAGCATTTT. It translates to CASSSSGGMIQPQHF.

This clone was recorded once. This rearrangement joins TRBV2 to TRBJ1-6; 9 positions agree with TRBD1. The length of the CDR3 is 14 residues. V lost 6 bases to trimming and J lost 7 bases; unmatched junction nucleotides: 4. Germline-derived CDR1 and CDR2 are SNHLY and FYNNEI. The CDR3 protein is CASRHDRGNSPLHF. The CDR3 DNA reads as TGTGCCAGCAGACACGACAGGGGGAATTCACCCCTCCACTTT.